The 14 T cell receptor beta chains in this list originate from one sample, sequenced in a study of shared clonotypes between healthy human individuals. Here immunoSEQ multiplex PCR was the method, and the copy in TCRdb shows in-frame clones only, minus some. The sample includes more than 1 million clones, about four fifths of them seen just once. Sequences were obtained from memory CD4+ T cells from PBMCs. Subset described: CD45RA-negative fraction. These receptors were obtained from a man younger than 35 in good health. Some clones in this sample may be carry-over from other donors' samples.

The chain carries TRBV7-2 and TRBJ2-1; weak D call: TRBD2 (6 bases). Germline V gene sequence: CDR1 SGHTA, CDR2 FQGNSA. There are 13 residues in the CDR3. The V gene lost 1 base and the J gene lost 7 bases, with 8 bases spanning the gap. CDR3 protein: CASSLGGENEQFF. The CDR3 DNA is TGTGCCAGCAGCTTAGGGGGGGAGAATGAGCAGTTCTTC.

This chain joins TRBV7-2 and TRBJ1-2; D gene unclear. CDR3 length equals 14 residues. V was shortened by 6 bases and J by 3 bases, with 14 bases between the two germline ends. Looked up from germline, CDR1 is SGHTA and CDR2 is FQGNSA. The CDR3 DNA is TGTGCCAGCAGTAGAAGGACGGGATACTATGGCTACACCTTC. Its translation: CASSRRTGYYGYTF. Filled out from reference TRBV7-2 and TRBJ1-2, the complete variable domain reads GAGVSQSPSNKVTEKGKDVELRCDPISGHTALYWYRQSLGQGLEFLIYFQGNSAPDKSGLPSDRFSAERTGGSVSTLTIQRTQQEDSAVYLCASSRRTGYYGYTFGSGTRLTVV.

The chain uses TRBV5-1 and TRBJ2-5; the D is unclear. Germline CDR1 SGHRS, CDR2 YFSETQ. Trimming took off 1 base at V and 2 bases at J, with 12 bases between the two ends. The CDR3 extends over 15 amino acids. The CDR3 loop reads CASSLLVAAQETQYF. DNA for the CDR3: TGCGCCAGCAGCTTGTTAGTGGCAGCACAAGAGACCCAGTACTTC.

In DNA, the CDR3 is TGTGCCAGCAGCCTTACCGGGACAAGGGAATACGAGCAGTACTTC. Translating gives CASSLTGTREYEQYF. The chain employs TRBV11-2 and TRBJ2-7, with D maybe TRBD1 (6 bases). V lost 5 bases and J 4 bases, leaving 18 bases between the germline ends. This CDR3 is 15 amino acids long. The germline V gene encodes CDR1 SGHAT and CDR2 FQNNGV.

CDR3 sequence (DNA): TGTGCCAGCAGCTCGACAGGGGTCTCTGAAGCTTTCTTT. Translating gives CASSSTGVSEAFF. The genes are TRBV7-2 and TRBJ1-1, with 8 bases fitting TRBD1. The germline V gene has CDR1 SGHTA and CDR2 FQGNSA. Trimming cost V 4 bases and J 6 bases; bases outside gene matches: 4. The CDR3 has 13 amino acids.

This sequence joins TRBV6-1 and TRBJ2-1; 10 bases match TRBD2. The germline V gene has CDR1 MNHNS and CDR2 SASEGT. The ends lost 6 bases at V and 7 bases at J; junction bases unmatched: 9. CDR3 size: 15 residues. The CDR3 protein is CASRPSGRLSNEQFF. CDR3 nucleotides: TGTGCCAGCAGACCTAGCGGGAGACTATCAAATGAGCAGTTCTTC.

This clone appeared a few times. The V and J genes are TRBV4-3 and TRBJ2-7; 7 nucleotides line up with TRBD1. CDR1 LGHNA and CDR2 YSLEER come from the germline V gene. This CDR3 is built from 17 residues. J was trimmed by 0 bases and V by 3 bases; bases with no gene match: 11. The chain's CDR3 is CASSHSLTGTASYEQYF. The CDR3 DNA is TGCGCCAGCAGCCATTCCCTTACCGGGACAGCCTCCTACGAGCAGTACTTC.

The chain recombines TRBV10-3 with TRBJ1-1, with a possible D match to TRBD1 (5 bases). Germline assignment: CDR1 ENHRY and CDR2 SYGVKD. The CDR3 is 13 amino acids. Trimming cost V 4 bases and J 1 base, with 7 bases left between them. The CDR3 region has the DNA TGTGCCATCAGTGTGGGGGGGAACACTGAAGCTTTCTTT. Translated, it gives CAISVGGNTEAFF.

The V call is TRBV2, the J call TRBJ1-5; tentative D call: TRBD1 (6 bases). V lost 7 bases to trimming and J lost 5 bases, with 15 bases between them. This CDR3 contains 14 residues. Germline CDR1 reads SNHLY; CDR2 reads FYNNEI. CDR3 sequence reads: CASNRQTGHQPQHF. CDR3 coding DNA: TGTGCCAGCAACCGCCAGACAGGTCATCAGCCCCAGCATTTT. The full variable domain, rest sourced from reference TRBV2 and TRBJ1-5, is EPEVTQTPSHQVTQMGQEVILRCVPISNHLYFYWYRQILGQKVEFLVSFYNNEISEKSEIFDDQFSVERPDGSNFTLKIRSTKLEDSAMYFCASNRQTGHQPQHFGDGTRLSIL.

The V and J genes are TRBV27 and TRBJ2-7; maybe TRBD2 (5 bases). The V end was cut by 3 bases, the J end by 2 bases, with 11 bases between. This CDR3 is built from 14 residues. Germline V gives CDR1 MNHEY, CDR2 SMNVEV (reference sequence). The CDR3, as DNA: TGTGCCAGCAGTTTTGAGGGTCTGACCTACGAGCAGTACTTC. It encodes CASSFEGLTYEQYF.

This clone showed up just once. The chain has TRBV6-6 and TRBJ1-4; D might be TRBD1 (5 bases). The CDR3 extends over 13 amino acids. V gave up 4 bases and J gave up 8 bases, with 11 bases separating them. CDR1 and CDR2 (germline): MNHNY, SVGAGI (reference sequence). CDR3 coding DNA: TGTGCCAGCAGTTGGGACCTTCTAGAAAAACTGTTTTTT. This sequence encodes CASSWDLLEKLFF.

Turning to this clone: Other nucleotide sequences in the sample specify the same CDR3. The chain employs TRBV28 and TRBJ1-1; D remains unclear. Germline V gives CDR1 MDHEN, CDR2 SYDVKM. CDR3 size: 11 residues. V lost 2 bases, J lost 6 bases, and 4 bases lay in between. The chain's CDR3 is CASSLRAEAFF. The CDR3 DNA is TGTGCCAGCAGTTTACGAGCTGAAGCTTTCTTT.

This CDR3 reads CASSLDLSRGLSGELFF. As DNA, the CDR3 is TGTGCCAGCAGCTTAGATCTGAGCAGGGGGTTGTCCGGGGAGCTGTTTTTT. The chain uses TRBV11-2 and TRBJ2-2; 7 bases match TRBD1. J lost 6 bases, V lost 0 bases, and 10 bases had no gene match. The CDR3 length is 17 residues. Germline V gene data show CDR1 as SGHAT and CDR2 as FQNNGV.

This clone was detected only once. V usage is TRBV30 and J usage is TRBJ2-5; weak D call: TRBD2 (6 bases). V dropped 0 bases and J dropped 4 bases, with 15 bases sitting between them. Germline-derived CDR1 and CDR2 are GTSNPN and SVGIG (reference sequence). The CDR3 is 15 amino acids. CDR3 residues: CAWSVGTPGVETQYF. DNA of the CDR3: TGTGCCTGGAGTGTAGGGACCCCGGGGGTAGAGACCCAGTACTTC.